This TCR beta chain was captured in a study of human T cells and chemical hapten exposure. Stated time point: patch test 1, 2 weeks after DPC sensitization. The treatment here: therapeutic diphenylcyclopropenone sensitization with weekly scalp DPC. CDR3 length: 13 residues. CDR1 is DFQATT and CDR2 is SNEGSKA in the germline V gene (reference sequence). TCRdb fed the RACE reads into MiXCR, producing one record per CDR3 protein. This table has around 50,000 distinct CDR3 sequences, less than 10% appearing once. For this clonotype: At one end the junction does not follow the germline gene, possibly because of a read error.

The sequencing used whole blood, collected in connection with sensitization to the hapten diphenylcyclopropenone (DPC). The chain recombines TRBV20-1 with TRBJ1-2; D unclear. This TCR came from a woman between 45 and 65 years old with alopecia areata. Some clones in this sample may be carry-over from other donors' samples. Here the CDR3 reads CSARDRRIIGYIF. For the CDR3, the DNA is TGCAGTGCTAGAGATAGGAGGATAATAGGCTACATCTTC.